The 17 T cell receptor beta chains below were found in one sample sequenced in a study of cytomegalovirus exposure and HLA in healthy donors. Amplification used 60 Vbeta primers and 13 Jbeta primers. Profiled with immunoSEQ multiplex PCR; TCRdb holds only in-frame clones, not every one. The sample comprises about 140,000 clones, around 83% of which are singletons, and around 4.5% rests with the top ten. The sequenced sample was PBMCs. The receptors here all came from a man aged 35 to 55 in good health and CMV-seropositive.

The rearrangement links TRBV12-5 to TRBJ2-5; TRBD2 might be the D (6 bases). Trimming pared 2 bases from V and 3 bases from J, leaving 7 bases between. The CDR3 extends over 13 amino acids. Per germline, CDR1 LGHNT and CDR2 FRNRAP. Written as DNA, the CDR3 is TGTGCTAGTGGTTTGCGGGAGAAAGAGACCCAGTACTTC. It yields the protein CASGLREKETQYF.

This sequence joins TRBV21-1 and TRBJ2-1; TRBD2 is the table's D call, not checked against the DNA. TRBV21-1 is marked as a pseudogene. The CDR3 loop spans 17 amino acids. The CDR3 protein is CASSKNVGGVPYNEQFF. As DNA, the CDR3 is TGTGCCAGCAGCAAAAATGTGGGGGGAGTACCCTACAATGAGCAGTTCTTC.

V and J are TRBV7-6 and TRBJ1-2, with D possibly matching TRBD1 (6 bases). Trimming removed 5 bases at V and 2 bases at J, with 15 bases between. This CDR3 has 15 residues. The germline CDR1 and CDR2 sequences are SGHVS and FNYEAQ. CDR3 in DNA: TGTGCCAGCAGCCAACAGACAGGCGGGAACTATGGCTACACCTTC. Protein sequence: CASSQQTGGNYGYTF.

The chain joins TRBV5-5 to TRBJ1-2; no clear D gene. V lost 4 bases to trimming and J lost 8 bases, with 12 bases between them. Germline V gives CDR1 SGHKS, CDR2 YYEKEE (reference sequence). The CDR3 is 12 amino acids. DNA of the CDR3: TGTGCCAGCAGCCCCCTTAGAGGGGGCTACACCTTC. Its protein product is CASSPLRGGYTF.

There are a few counts of this clone. The chain carries TRBV18 and TRBJ2-4, with 7 bases identical to TRBD2. V trimming: 4 bases; J trimming: 3 bases; junction bases outside the gene matches: 6. CDR1 and CDR2 from the germline V gene are KGHSH and LQKENI. CDR3 size: 15 residues. The CDR3 loop is CASSRAWEGKNIQYF. CDR3 in DNA: TGTGCCAGCTCACGCGCATGGGAGGGCAAAAACATTCAGTACTTC.

The CDR3: CASVSTGMNTEAFF. Here the CDR3 DNA reads TGTGCCAGCGTATCGACAGGTATGAACACTGAAGCTTTCTTT. This sequence joins TRBV7-9 and TRBJ1-1; weak D call: TRBD1 (6 bases). V shed 8 bases and J shed 0 bases, with 13 bases lying between them. From germline, CDR1 is SEHNR and CDR2 FQNEAQ (reference sequence). The CDR3 covers 14 residues.

The chain is built from TRBV4-1 and TRBJ1-2; no definite D call. The V end lost 1 base, the J end lost 1 base, and 4 bases lay between the germline ends. From germline, CDR1 is MGHRA and CDR2 YSYEKL. The CDR3 has 13 residues. DNA of the CDR3: TGCGCCAGCAGCCAAGCAGTTAACTATGGCTACACCTTC. As protein: CASSQAVNYGYTF.

The rearrangement links TRBV11-3 to TRBJ2-5, with TRBD2 identical over 10 bases. The CDR3 runs 12 residues. The V gene's germline CDR1 is SGHNT and CDR2 YENEEA. V was clipped by 10 bases and J by 5 bases; unmatched bases: 4. The CDR3 coding sequence is TGTGCCACTAGCGGGGGCAAGGAGACCCAGTACTTC. It specifies CATSGGKETQYF.

The table lists this clone with a few counts. The V and J genes are TRBV5-5 and TRBJ1-4; 11 positions agree with TRBD1. Germline loops: CDR1 SGHKS, CDR2 YYEKEE (reference sequence). This CDR3 is 15 amino acids long. The V segment lost 2 bases and the J segment 10 bases; nucleotides outside the gene matches: 7. The CDR3, as DNA: TGTGCCAGCAGCTTCTCCGGGACAGGGGGAACAAAACTGTTTTTT. This translates into CASSFSGTGGTKLFF.

In this sample, this clone turned up once. The V gene is TRBV7-9, the J gene TRBJ1-4; D remains ambiguous. This CDR3 comprises 15 residues. CDR1 SEHNR and CDR2 FQNEAQ come from the germline V gene (reference sequence). V was clipped by 1 base and J by 3 bases, with 9 bases between them. In DNA form, the CDR3 reads TGTGCCAGCAGCTTAGGGGCGTATGCTAATGAAAAACTGTTTTTT. Translating it yields CASSLGAYANEKLFF.

The chain carries TRBV7-9 and TRBJ2-6; tentatively, D is TRBD2 (6 bases). The CDR3 has 16 residues. With 8 bases removed from V and 0 bases from J, the gap between germline ends came to 14 bases. CDR1 is SEHNR and CDR2 is FQNEAQ in the germline V gene (reference sequence). CDR3 sequence (DNA): TGTGCCAGCCGCCCCTCCGGGGGCTCTGGGGCCAACGTCCTGACTTTC. Its translation: CASRPSGGSGANVLTF.

V usage is TRBV15 and J usage is TRBJ2-7; 15 bases match TRBD2. This CDR3 contains 16 residues. V shed 3 bases, J shed 4 bases, and the junction held 4 bases outside the gene matches. The germline gives CDR1 LNHNV, CDR2 YYDKDF (reference sequence). The CDR3 bases are TGTGCCACCAGCAGTGTGGGACTAGCGGGGGGTTACGAGCAGTACTTC. Translated, it gives CATSSVGLAGGYEQYF.

The rearrangement uses TRBV25-1 and TRBJ2-3; perhaps TRBD1 as D (6 bases). Deletions cut 10 bases from V and 0 bases from J, with 11 bases between. This CDR3 has 13 amino acids. The V gene's germline CDR1 is MGHDK and CDR2 SYGVNS. The CDR3 loop reads CATGQKSTDTQYF. In DNA form, the CDR3 reads TGTGCCACCGGACAGAAGAGCACAGATACGCAGTATTTT.

The V gene is TRBV6-6, the J gene TRBJ2-1, with a weak D call TRBD1 (6 bases). The CDR3 covers 12 residues. CDR1 and CDR2 (germline): MNHNY, SVGAGI (reference sequence). V was cut by 2 bases and J by 7 bases, with 6 bases left in between. The CDR3 loop is CASSYGQNEQFF. As DNA, the CDR3 is TGTGCCAGCAGTTACGGACAGAATGAGCAGTTCTTC.

The chain's CDR3 is CSVDRGNLNEQFF. In DNA, the CDR3 is TGCAGCGTTGACAGGGGCAACCTCAATGAGCAGTTCTTC. This chain links TRBV29-1 with TRBJ2-1, with D maybe TRBD1 (6 bases). V was cut by 3 bases and J by 6 bases, with 12 bases left in between. CDR3 length equals 13 residues. Germline assignment: CDR1 SQVTM and CDR2 ANQGSEA.

This sequence joins TRBV19 and TRBJ1-1; 7 bases fit TRBD1. Germline lookup yields CDR1 LNHDA and CDR2 SQIVND (reference sequence). J gave up 4 bases and V 3 bases, and 5 bases lay outside the gene matches. This CDR3 has 14 amino acids. The CDR3, as DNA: TGTGCCAGTAGTATCTCTCAGGGGGTCACTGAAGCTTTCTTT. It codes for CASSISQGVTEAFF.

V is TRBV11-2 and J is TRBJ1-2, with a weak D call TRBD1 (6 bases). CDR3 length equals 14 residues. CDR1 SGHAT and CDR2 FQNNGV come from the germline V gene. Trimming removed 5 bases at V and 0 bases at J, with 10 bases between. For the CDR3, the DNA is TGTGCCAGCAGCCTAGGACAGTCTAACTATGGCTACACCTTC. Amino acids: CASSLGQSNYGYTF.